This T cell receptor (beta chain) originates from a study of cytomegalovirus exposure and HLA in healthy donors. Study-wide findings and caveats: Indistinguishability led to the exclusion of some V segments, TRBV6-2 and TRBV6-3 included.

The germline gives CDR1 GTSNPN, CDR2 SVGIG (reference sequence). Trimming pared 4 bases from V and 5 bases from J, leaving 8 bases between. This CDR3 spans 11 amino acids. As regards this clone: The antigen remains undetermined.

The PCR employed 60 Vbeta primers together with 13 Jbeta primers. Here immunoSEQ multiplex PCR was the method, and the copy in TCRdb shows in-frame clones only, minus some. The sample has roughly 150,000 clones, roughly 68% seen once. The sequenced sample was PBMCs. The clonotype comes from a man in his sixties in good health and CMV-seronegative. The genes are TRBV30 and TRBJ1-2; D gene uncertain. DNA for the CDR3: TGTGCCTGGACGAGGGAATATGGCTACACCTTC. It codes for CAWTREYGYTF.